Each of the 26 T cell receptor beta chains below was sequenced from the same sample in a study of human T cells and chemical hapten exposure (dated by TCRdb to about 2021). The time point label here, explained by the study, means: patch test 1, 2 weeks after DPC sensitization. The sample's treatment or condition label is to be understood as: therapeutic diphenylcyclopropenone sensitization with weekly scalp DPC. To prepare the library, RACE was applied. The reads were generated on a NextSeq 500. TCRdb trimmed the raw reads at Q25, called clones with MiXCR and kept productive beta chains. Each record represents a unique CDR3 protein, reported with the most common genes and DNA among its rows. In this sample the table shows some 200,000 distinct CDR3 sequences, under 25% of which occur a single time. The biggest ten clones account for approximately 6.7% of the sample. This material consisted of whole blood, taken in connection with sensitization to the hapten diphenylcyclopropenone (DPC). The source is a woman aged 50 to 60 with alopecia areata. Some clones in this sample may be carry-over from other donors' samples.

This clonotype was observed a few times. This chain joins TRBV6-5 and TRBJ2-7, with D unclear. Per the germline V gene, CDR1 is MNHEY and CDR2 is SVGAGI. This CDR3 comprises 11 residues. Between the trimmed V and J ends, which lost 0 bases and 5 bases, there was a span of 2 bases. CDR3 sequence (DNA): TGTGCCAGCAGTTACTCTGACGAGCAGTACTTC. Translation gives CASSYSDEQYF.

This clonotype was detected a few times. J is TRBJ1-2 and V is TRBV29-1; D may be TRBD1 (5 bases). The CDR3 has 12 amino acids. Germline loops: CDR1 SQVTM, CDR2 ANQGSEA. The V and J ends lost 6 bases and 6 bases respectively, with 14 bases between them. The CDR3 loop reads CSVWGGEHGYTF. Written as DNA, the CDR3 is TGCAGCGTCTGGGGCGGGGAGCATGGCTACACCTTC.

This clonotype was counted only a few times. The chain recombines TRBV30 with TRBJ1-2; D perhaps matches TRBD1 (5 bases). Trimming shortened V by 0 bases and J by 2 bases, and 7 bases separated the two germline ends. The CDR3 has 13 amino acids. CDR1 is GTSNPN and CDR2 is SVGIG in the germline V gene (reference sequence). The CDR3 loop is CAWSVRGNYGYTF. CDR3 in DNA: TGTGCCTGGAGTGTACGGGGGAACTATGGCTACACCTTC.

The chain joins TRBV11-2 to TRBJ2-3; D unclear. V was cut by 2 bases and J by 2 bases, with 8 bases left in between. CDR3 length: 14 residues. From germline, CDR1 is SGHAT and CDR2 FQNNGV. The CDR3 DNA follows: TGTGCCAGCAGCTTAACAGAAGCCACAGATACGCAGTATTTT. Encoded protein: CASSLTEATDTQYF.

The chain employs TRBV6-5 and TRBJ1-1; D is unclear. The V end lost 7 bases, the J end lost 11 bases, and 11 bases lay between the germline ends. The CDR3 runs to 10 residues. The V gene's germline CDR1 is MNHEY and CDR2 SVGAGI. CDR3 region: CASTILWAFF. The CDR3 region has the DNA TGTGCCAGCACTATCCTGTGGGCTTTCTTT.

The chain carries TRBV2 and TRBJ2-1; D may correspond to TRBD1 or TRBD2 (5 bases each). CDR1 is SNHLY and CDR2 is FYNNEI in the germline V gene. Trimming shortened V by 4 bases and J by 1 base, and 17 bases separated the two germline ends. CDR3 length equals 17 residues. In DNA form, the CDR3 reads TGTGCCAGCAGTGGGAACCGGGACGGATCTTCCTACAATGAGCAGTTCTTC. It codes for CASSGNRDGSSYNEQFF.

This clonotype was found many times. The chain employs TRBV15 and TRBJ2-7, with D unresolved. V lost 0 bases and J lost 0, with 12 bases in between. Germline CDR1 is LNHNV and CDR2 is YYDKDF (reference sequence). This CDR3 is built from 16 residues. This CDR3 is CATSREGPESSYEQYF. CDR3 in DNA: TGTGCCACCAGCAGAGAGGGCCCGGAGAGCTCCTACGAGCAGTACTTC.

The chain combines TRBV7-9 with TRBJ2-1; D may be TRBD1 (6 bases). Deletions cut 5 bases from V and 4 bases from J, with 12 bases between. Germline CDR1 reads SEHNR; CDR2 reads FQNEAQ (reference sequence). CDR3 length: 14 residues. CDR3 nucleotides: TGTGCCAGCAGCCGCCAGGACAGATACAATGAGCAGTTCTTC. Its protein product is CASSRQDRYNEQFF.

This clonotype was counted between two and nine times. This sequence joins TRBV7-9 and TRBJ2-5; 8 nucleotides match TRBD2. J gave up 5 bases and V 5 bases, and 7 bases lay outside the gene matches. The CDR3 spans 14 residues. Germline V gene lookup returns CDR1 SEHNR and CDR2 FQNEAQ (reference sequence). The CDR3 bases are TGTGCCAGCAGCCCTCCGGGGGGGGTGGAGACCCAGTACTTC. It specifies CASSPPGGVETQYF.

The V gene is TRBV7-2, the J gene TRBJ2-1; TRBD2 is a possible D gene (6 bases). V lost 3 bases, J lost 8 bases, and 14 bases lay in between. From germline, CDR1 is SGHTA and CDR2 FQGNSA. This CDR3 contains 14 residues. The CDR3, as DNA: TGTGCCAGCAGCTTGGGGTGGCGGGATGATGAGCAGTTCTTC. Translating gives CASSLGWRDDEQFF.

V is TRBV10-3 and J is TRBJ2-7, with D tentatively TRBD2 (6 bases). Germline V lookup: CDR1 ENHRY, CDR2 SYGVKD. The CDR3 is 13 amino acids. Trimming removed 6 bases from V and 3 bases from J, with 12 bases in between. CDR3 protein: CAISERRDYEQYF. The DNA of the CDR3 is TGTGCCATCAGCGAGCGGAGGGACTACGAGCAGTACTTC.

V usage is TRBV9 and J usage is TRBJ1-2, with a possible D match to TRBD1 (6 bases). With 0 bases removed from V and 4 bases from J, the gap between germline ends came to 10 bases. The CDR3 runs to 14 residues. Germline V gives CDR1 SGDLS, CDR2 YYNGEE. CDR3 sequence reads: CASSVGTDPYGYTF. The DNA for the CDR3 is TGTGCCAGCAGCGTAGGGACAGACCCCTATGGCTACACCTTC.

A few counts support this clonotype. The chain joins TRBV29-1 to TRBJ2-7; the D call may be TRBD1 or TRBD2 (6 bases each). This CDR3 is 12 amino acids long. Germline V gives CDR1 SQVTM, CDR2 ANQGSEA. Trimming took 6 bases from V and 6 from J, leaving 15 bases between them. Here the CDR3 reads CSVRDTTPEQYF. DNA for the CDR3: TGCAGCGTGCGGGACACCACTCCCGAGCAGTACTTC.

The J gene is TRBJ2-3, the V gene TRBV20-1; 9 bases fit TRBD2. V shed 1 base, J shed 0 bases, and the junction held 2 bases outside the gene matches. The CDR3 extends over 15 amino acids. From germline, CDR1 is DFQATT and CDR2 SNEGSKA (reference sequence). The DNA for the CDR3 is TGCAGTGCTAGAGTCACTAGCGGGAGCACAGATACGCAGTATTTT. This gives the protein CSARVTSGSTDTQYF.

This clonotype is a singleton in its sample. The V call is TRBV5-6, the J call TRBJ2-5, with 7 bases matching TRBD1. This CDR3 contains 14 residues. The V and J ends lost 6 bases and 4 bases, in that order; junction bases with no gene match: 9. Germline V CDR1 and CDR2: SGHDT, YYEEEE. The CDR3 sequence is CASTLNRGRETQYF. The CDR3 DNA sequence: TGTGCCAGCACCTTAAACAGGGGACGAGAGACCCAGTACTTC.

J is TRBJ2-7 and V is TRBV7-6; perhaps TRBD1 as D (6 bases). Trimming shortened V by 5 bases and J by 0 bases, and 14 bases separated the two germline ends. CDR3 length equals 15 residues. Germline assignment: CDR1 SGHVS and CDR2 FNYEAQ. The CDR3 region is CASSPEQGDSYEQYF. Here the CDR3 DNA reads TGTGCCAGCAGCCCTGAACAGGGAGACTCCTACGAGCAGTACTTC.

This clonotype was detected a few times. The chain's CDR3 is CSARDPATVDEKLFF. CDR3 sequence (DNA): TGCAGTGCTAGAGATCCGGCGACAGTTGATGAAAAACTGTTTTTT. V usage is TRBV20-1 and J usage is TRBJ1-4; maybe TRBD1 (5 bases). V gave up 0 bases and J gave up 6 bases, with 14 bases separating them. Germline assignment: CDR1 DFQATT and CDR2 SNEGSKA (reference sequence). This CDR3 region has 15 residues.

On this clonotype itself: Its ends do not fully match the called genes, so a read error is possible. The J gene is TRBJ2-5, the V gene TRBV2, with D possibly TRBD2 on 6 matching bases. The CDR3 runs 12 residues. The germline CDR1 and CDR2 sequences are SNHLY and FYNNEI. The DNA of the CDR3 is TGTGCCAGCAGTGAAGGGGGACGGAGGGTGAACTTC. Translating it yields CASSEGGRRVNF.

This clonotype was detected only a few times. The chain recombines TRBV4-2 with TRBJ2-1; 9 bases are shared with TRBD2. The CDR3 spans 16 residues. Per the germline V gene, CDR1 is LGHNA and CDR2 is YNFKEQ. Losses at the gene ends were 1 base for V and 3 bases for J; bases not matched to a gene: 4. CDR3 in DNA: TGTGCCAGCAGCCAAGTCTTAGCGGGAGTCTACAATGAGCAGTTCTTC. As protein: CASSQVLAGVYNEQFF.

This clonotype was observed a single time. This chain links TRBV12-3 or TRBV12-4 with TRBJ2-5; D is ambiguous. The CDR3 has 16 amino acids. Deletions cut 3 bases from V and 4 bases from J, with 18 bases between. CDR3 protein: CASSLGLEPGRETQYF. The CDR3 DNA follows: TGTGCCAGCAGTTTGGGCCTAGAGCCAGGAAGAGAGACCCAGTACTTC.

This clonotype has only a few counts. This sequence joins TRBV24-1 and TRBJ2-3; the match to TRBD1 covers 10 bases. V lost 3 bases to trimming and J lost 4 bases; unmatched junction nucleotides: 3. Germline values: CDR1 KGHDR, CDR2 SFDVKD. This CDR3 comprises 15 residues. The DNA of the CDR3 is TGTGCCACCAGTGATCCCGGGACAGGGGCAGATACGCAGTATTTT. This encodes CATSDPGTGADTQYF.

This rearrangement joins TRBV6-5 to TRBJ2-7; possible D gene TRBD2, 8 bases. This CDR3 has 15 amino acids. With 6 bases removed from V and 3 bases from J, the gap between germline ends came to 18 bases. Looked up from germline, CDR1 is MNHEY and CDR2 is SVGAGI. CDR3 loop: CASSLGRGPFYEQYF. The CDR3 DNA sequence: TGTGCCAGCAGCCTCGGGAGGGGGCCTTTCTACGAGCAGTACTTC.

The chain couples TRBV3-1 to TRBJ1-1; D gene ambiguous. The CDR3 covers 13 residues. Germline values: CDR1 LGHDT, CDR2 YNNKEL (reference sequence). The V and J ends lost 1 base and 6 bases respectively, with 9 bases between them. CDR3 in amino acids: CASSQGRPAEAFF. In DNA, the CDR3 is TGTGCCAGCAGCCAAGGTCGACCGGCTGAAGCTTTCTTT.

This clonotype was seen more than once but under ten times. The rearrangement joins TRBV7-2 to TRBJ2-7; 7 bases are a match to TRBD1. V was clipped by 5 bases and J by 2 bases; unmatched bases: 6. Germline V CDR1 and CDR2: SGHTA, FQGNSA. The CDR3 contains 14 residues. CDR3 sequence (DNA): TGTGCCAGCAGCCCCGACAGGGCTACCTACGAGCAGTACTTC. Its translation is CASSPDRATYEQYF.

The chain recombines TRBV6-5 with TRBJ2-2; D possibly matches TRBD1 or TRBD2 (5 bases each). V shed 6 bases and J shed 1 base, with 15 bases lying between them. The CDR3 totals 16 residues. Germline assignment: CDR1 MNHEY and CDR2 SVGAGI. DNA for the CDR3: TGTGCCAGCAGCGTTTCTCCGGGGCAGAACACCGGGGAGCTGTTTTTT. As protein: CASSVSPGQNTGELFF.

This clonotype was counted only a few times. The rearrangement uses TRBV19 and TRBJ1-5, with D hard to call. CDR3 size: 14 residues. V lost 3 bases and J 3 bases, leaving 9 bases between the germline ends. Germline CDR1 LNHDA, CDR2 SQIVND (reference sequence). CDR3 in amino acids: CASSIQAPNQPQHF. CDR3 DNA: TGTGCCAGTAGTATCCAGGCCCCCAATCAGCCCCAGCATTTT.